Listed below are T cell receptor beta chains from one sample, sequenced in a study of T cell responses to AZD1222 COVID-19 vaccine. Using immunoSEQ multiplex PCR, the repertoire was profiled, and TCRdb retains in-frame clones only, with some absent. Of roughly 30,000 clones in the sample, approximately 80% were seen once. Sequenced here: peripheral blood, sampled 28 days after the second AZD1222 dose. The receptors originated from an adult who received the AZD1222 COVID-19 vaccine. CDR3s include the opening cysteine and the closing phenylalanine or tryptophan. D genes are given only for firm matches. The size field is filled for only some rows; it gives once, few, many or a size class.

j_call v_call d_call clone_size cdr3_aa cdr3_nt
TRBJ2-2 TRBV11-2 TRBD1 few CASSPRTGPGGELFF TGTGCCAGCAGCCCAAGGACAGGGCCGGGGGGGGAGCTGTTTTTT
TRBJ2-4 TRBV5-4 . . CASSLERVQYF TGTGCCAGCAGCTTAGAGCGTGTTCAGTACTTC
TRBJ1-1 TRBV6-1 . few CASSDRGGTNTEAFF TGTGCCAGCAGTGACAGGGGCGGAACGAACACTGAAGCTTTCTTT
TRBJ1-2 TRBV7-2 . . CASSLVGYGYTF TGTGCCAGCAGCTTAGTGGGCTATGGCTACACCTTC
TRBJ1-2 TRBV12-3/TRBV12-4 . medium-sized CASSFLRNYGYTF TGTGCCAGCAGTTTCTTGCGGAACTATGGCTACACCTTC
TRBJ2-5 TRBV2 . . CASSVQGSQETQYF TGTGCCAGCAGCGTACAGGGTAGCCAAGAGACCCAGTACTTC
TRBJ1-2 TRBV27 TRBD1 once CASSPRQGINYGYTF TGTGCCAGCAGTCCACGACAGGGCATTAACTATGGCTACACCTTC
TRBJ1-2 TRBV7-9 . . CASSRRVLHGYTF TGTGCCAGCAGCCGCAGGGTGTTGCATGGCTACACCTTC
TRBJ1-1 TRBV5-1 TRBD1 . CASSTRRTGGTEAFF TGCGCCAGCAGCACCCGCCGGACAGGGGGCACTGAAGCTTTCTTT
TRBJ2-1 TRBV19 TRBD2 . CASIPAGAHEQFF TGTGCCAGTATACCAGCGGGGGCCCACGAGCAGTTCTTC
TRBJ2-3 TRBV7-6 . . CASSLALGGATDTQYF TGTGCCAGCAGCTTAGCTTTGGGGGGTGCCACAGATACGCAGTATTTT
TRBJ1-2 TRBV6-1 . . CASSEGHGANYGYTF TGTGCCAGCAGTGAAGGCCACGGGGCTAACTATGGCTACACCTTC
TRBJ2-7 TRBV4-1 . . CASSQGPRSYEQYF TGCGCCAGCAGCCAAGGACCCAGATCCTACGAGCAGTACTTC
TRBJ2-6 TRBV27 . . CASSPLSGANVLTF TGTGCCAGCAGTCCCCTCTCTGGGGCCAACGTCCTGACTTTC
TRBJ2-5 TRBV7-2 . . CASSFPGETQYF TGTGCCAGCAGCTTCCCTGGGGAGACCCAGTACTTC
TRBJ2-5 TRBV28 TRBD2 few CASVPGGQETQYF TGTGCCAGCGTCCCGGGAGGCCAAGAGACCCAGTACTTC
TRBJ1-5 TRBV11-3 . . CASSLEENQPQHF TGTGCCAGCAGCTTAGAGGAGAATCAGCCCCAGCATTTT
TRBJ1-2 TRBV6-2/TRBV6-3 . . CASSYFGPLGYGYTF TGTGCCAGCAGTTACTTCGGTCCCCTCGGCTATGGCTACACCTTC
TRBJ2-1 TRBV7-3 . . CASSSTTGPYNEQFF TGTGCCAGCAGCAGTACTACCGGCCCGTACAATGAGCAGTTCTTC
TRBJ1-4 TRBV5-8 . . CASSLEDADEKLFF TGTGCCAGCAGCTTGGAGGATGCGGATGAAAAACTGTTTTTT
TRBJ2-1 TRBV19 . . CASSIRPQNSGWFF TGTGCCAGTAGTATAAGGCCCCAAAATAGTGGGTGGTTCTTC
TRBJ2-2 TRBV19 TRBD1 few CASKPGQGSNTGELFF TGTGCCAGTAAGCCTGGACAGGGAAGTAACACCGGGGAGCTGTTTTTT
TRBJ2-2 TRBV7-8 . . CASSLGYRLNTGELFF TGTGCCAGCAGCTTAGGGTACCGTCTGAACACCGGGGAGCTGTTTTTT
TRBJ1-5 TRBV6-4 . . CASSDSGGQPQHF TGTGCCAGCAGTGACTCGGGAGGTCAGCCCCAGCATTTT
TRBJ2-3 TRBV7-3 TRBD2 . CASSSSGRFTDTQYF TGTGCCAGCAGCTCTAGCGGGAGGTTCACAGATACGCAGTATTTT
TRBJ2-5 TRBV9 TRBD2 . CASSVGGRGVRETQYF TGTGCCAGCAGCGTAGGAGGTCGGGGGGTTCGGGAGACCCAGTACTTC
TRBJ2-2 TRBV5-1 . . CASSLRNTGELFF TGCGCCAGCAGCTTGAGAAACACCGGGGAGCTGTTTTTT
TRBJ2-5 TRBV18 TRBD2 . CASRLAGEETQYF TGTGCCAGCCGACTAGCGGGGGAAGAGACCCAGTACTTC
TRBJ2-5 TRBV21-1 . . CASTQETQYF TGTGCCAGTACTCAAGAGACCCAGTACTTC
TRBJ1-1 TRBV6-5 . . CASTIRVNTEAFF TGTGCCAGCACCATTAGGGTTAACACTGAAGCTTTCTTT
TRBJ2-2 TRBV19 TRBD2 . CASTPGLAGSPGELFF TGTGCCAGTACTCCGGGACTAGCGGGATCCCCCGGGGAGCTGTTTTTT
TRBJ1-2 TRBV6-2/TRBV6-3 . . CASSPIWGNYGYTF TGTGCCAGCAGCCCCATATGGGGAAACTATGGCTACACCTTC
TRBJ2-5 TRBV7-2 . . CASSRTPVQETQYF TGTGCCAGCAGCCGGACGCCCGTCCAAGAGACCCAGTACTTC
TRBJ1-1 TRBV6-5 . . CASSATGNTEAFF TGTGCCAGCAGCGCTACGGGGAACACTGAAGCTTTCTTT
TRBJ2-1 TRBV6-5 TRBD2 . CASSGTSGGAWEQFF TGTGCCAGCTCCGGGACTAGCGGGGGGGCGTGGGAGCAGTTCTTC
TRBJ1-5 TRBV7-2 . . CASSLGPGAGQPQHF TGTGCCAGCAGCTTAGGTCCGGGGGCGGGTCAGCCCCAGCATTTT
TRBJ2-3 TRBV27 TRBD2 . CASAPTSGRRDTQYF TGTGCCAGCGCTCCAACTAGCGGGAGGAGAGATACGCAGTATTTT
TRBJ2-5 TRBV12-5 . . CASGWLDTLGTQYF TGTGCTAGTGGTTGGCTCGATACCCTCGGGACCCAGTACTTC
TRBJ2-5 TRBV28 . . CASSRGGEETQYF TGTGCCAGCAGCCGAGGGGGTGAGGAGACCCAGTACTTC
TRBJ2-1 TRBV25-1 TRBD1 . CASSFPQGGGNEQFF TGTGCCAGCAGTTTCCCACAGGGGGGTGGCAATGAGCAGTTCTTC
TRBJ2-4 TRBV3-1/TRBV3-2 . . CASSRTLPGEGAKNIQYF TGTGCCAGCAGCCGAACCCTTCCAGGGGAAGGGGCCAAAAACATTCAGTACTTC
TRBJ2-1 TRBV7-3 TRBD2 few CASSPRVGTSVDNEQFF TGTGCCAGCAGCCCTAGGGTCGGGACTAGCGTAGACAATGAGCAGTTCTTC
TRBJ2-2 TRBV11-2 TRBD1 . CASSFSKGAYTGELFF TGTGCCAGCAGCTTTAGCAAGGGGGCTTACACCGGGGAGCTGTTTTTT
TRBJ2-7 TRBV6-5 . medium-sized CASRVRTALYEQYF TGTGCCAGCAGGGTCCGGACAGCACTCTACGAGCAGTACTTC
TRBJ2-5 TRBV6-5 TRBD2 . CASSPVAGERGTQYF TGTGCCAGCAGTCCCGTCGCGGGGGAAAGGGGAACCCAGTACTTC
TRBJ2-1 TRBV5-8 TRBD2 . CASGFSGSPSYNEQFF TGTGCCAGCGGCTTTAGCGGGAGCCCCTCCTACAATGAGCAGTTCTTC
TRBJ2-1 TRBV24-1 TRBD2 . CATNRAGGPNEQFF TGTGCCACCAACCGAGCGGGAGGGCCCAATGAGCAGTTCTTC
TRBJ2-1 TRBV11-3 TRBD2 few CASSLDGTGTSGENEQFF TGTGCCAGCAGCTTAGACGGAACAGGGACTAGCGGGGAGAATGAGCAGTTCTTC
TRBJ2-7 TRBV10-1 TRBD1 . CASSDQDRGTYEQYF TGCGCCAGCAGTGACCAGGACAGGGGGACCTACGAGCAGTACTTC
TRBJ1-1 TRBV3-1/TRBV3-2 . . CASSIAGKPTEAFF TGTGCCAGCAGCATCGCAGGCAAGCCCACTGAAGCTTTCTTT